Given below is one T cell receptor beta chain in context. Its target is not known. Other DNA sequences of this sample code for an identical CDR3. The data stem from a study of PD-L1 blockade in urothelial cancer. As for the study in general: Men with urothelial cancer arising in the bladder made up about nine tenths of the roughly 29 patients.

Here immunoSEQ multiplex PCR was the method, and the copy in TCRdb shows in-frame clones only, minus some. The sample consists of tens of thousands of clones, about four fifths of them appearing once. Trimming stripped 6 bases from V and 4 bases from J, with 6 bases between. The CDR3 runs to 12 residues. Germline CDR1 LNHDA, CDR2 SQIVND (reference sequence). Broader study findings: Where pretreatment blood TCR clonality fell below the median, better survival was predicted.

Time point specified: pretreatment peripheral blood. Enrolled patients showed locally advanced or metastatic urothelial carcinoma. The sequence was collected from a woman aged 70-85 years with urothelial cancer. The chain combines TRBV19 with TRBJ1-4; D ambiguous. The source material was PBMCs, sampled around atezolizumab (anti-PD-L1) treatment. The CDR3 loop is CASRQSNEKLFF. CDR3 bases: TGTGCCAGTAGACAGAGTAATGAAAAACTGTTTTTT.